The following is a TCR beta chain sequence with its context. This sample is part of a study of blood T cell repertoires in COVID-19. Study-wide background: Acute and convalescent COVID-19 specimens originated in the United States, Italy and Spain. PBMCs, B-cell-depleted T cells, or T cells provided the cDNA or gDNA that made up the material.

This CDR3 comprises 15 residues. The trim removed 3 bases at V and 4 bases at J, leaving 7 bases unmatched. The germline gives CDR1 SGDLS, CDR2 YYNGEE. Per the study methods: Amplifying reference gene primers gave estimates of nucleated cell counts. Profiling relied on immunoSEQ multiplex PCR, and the TCRdb table lists in-frame clones only, not all of them. That table supplies the V and J calls and clone size; D and trimming were determined from the DNA. The data contain 71,000 or so clones, 86% of them seen just once; the ten biggest clones take up approximately 17%. This chain connects TRBV9 to TRBJ2-5; 9 positions agree with TRBD1. Sequencing was done on a sample of peripheral blood. The sequence was obtained from an elderly man in a cohort sampled during active COVID-19. The CDR3 loop reads CASSARDREIETQYF. The CDR3 DNA is TGTGCCAGCAGCGCCCGGGACAGGGAGATAGAGACCCAGTACTTC.